These 32 T cell receptor beta chains were sequenced from one sample in a study of shared clonotypes between healthy human individuals (dated by TCRdb to about 2020). Libraries came from the immunoSEQ multiplex PCR assay. The table was pulled from immuneACCESS by TCRdb, which kept in-frame rearrangements only. Such tables lose some clones; where checked, under half of the loss comes from unresolved V genes, and the rest has no known cause. The sample yields over 2 million clones; 90% to 95% were counted once. The top ten hold 0.13% of the sample. Specimen: naive CD4+ T cells sorted from blood. Read against the paper, the sample's cell subset or site label means: CD45RA+ positively selected. Source of these receptors: a man younger than 35 in good health.

The genes are TRBV15 and TRBJ1-2; a weak D match, TRBD1 (5 bases). The germline CDR1 and CDR2 sequences are LNHNV and YYDKDF (reference sequence). This CDR3 spans 14 amino acids. V gave up 5 bases and J gave up 6 bases, with 16 bases separating them. CDR3 coding DNA: TGTGCCACCAGCGATCAGGGCGTCGGGGATGGCTACACCTTC. Residues: CATSDQGVGDGYTF.

The chain combines TRBV5-1 with TRBJ2-1; 7 bases match TRBD1. The J segment lost 8 bases and the V segment lost 1 base, leaving 6 bases of the junction unmatched. CDR1 and CDR2 from the germline V gene are SGHRS and YFSETQ. The CDR3 has 14 residues. CDR3 in DNA: TGCGCCAGCAGCTTGTTGCAGGGGGAGTATGAGCAGTTCTTC. Translation: CASSLLQGEYEQFF.

For the CDR3, the DNA is TGTGCCAGCAGCTTGGCTAGCGGTATGTCCTACGAGCAGTACTTC. Encoded protein: CASSLASGMSYEQYF. This sequence joins TRBV5-4 and TRBJ2-7; 7 bases align to TRBD2. J gave up 1 base and V 0 bases, and 4 bases lay outside the gene matches. This CDR3 contains 15 residues. CDR1 and CDR2 from the germline V gene are SGHNT and YYREEE (reference sequence).

The CDR3 DNA is TGTGCCAGCAGCTTAGTTGCAGCGGGAAGCTCCTACGAGCAGTACTTC. The encoded protein is CASSLVAAGSSYEQYF. V is TRBV7-2 and J is TRBJ2-7, with 7 bases that match TRBD2. The CDR3 length is 16 residues. The V segment lost 1 base and the J segment 0 bases; nucleotides outside the gene matches: 6. Germline values: CDR1 SGHTA, CDR2 FQGNSA.

This clone was detected only once. The gene calls are TRBV6-6 and TRBJ1-5; 7 bases line up with TRBD1. Per germline, CDR1 MNHNY and CDR2 SVGAGI (reference sequence). The CDR3 extends over 15 amino acids. Trimming cost V 5 bases and J 2 bases; bases outside gene matches: 6. The chain's CDR3 is CASSSGQVGNQPQHF. The CDR3 coding sequence is TGTGCCAGCAGTAGCGGACAGGTAGGCAATCAGCCCCAGCATTTT.

This clone showed up just once. V and J are TRBV30 and TRBJ1-2; D gene unclear. Deletions cut 2 bases from V and 7 bases from J, with 8 bases between. This CDR3 is built from 11 residues. Germline CDR1 reads GTSNPN; CDR2 reads SVGIG (reference sequence). DNA of the CDR3: TGTGCCTGGAGTCAGGATGGTGGCTACACCTTC. Amino acid sequence: CAWSQDGGYTF.

The chain couples TRBV2 to TRBJ1-5; D gene ambiguous. V shed 8 bases and J shed 4 bases, with 12 bases lying between them. Per the germline V gene, CDR1 is SNHLY and CDR2 is FYNNEI. The CDR3 runs 13 residues. Here the CDR3 DNA reads TGTGCCAGCCATGCACGGTCTAATCAGCCCCAGCATTTT. Protein product: CASHARSNQPQHF.

V gene TRBV21-1 combines with J gene TRBJ2-1; the DNA was not used to check the table's D call, TRBD2. TRBV21-1 is a documented pseudogene. The CDR3 has 15 residues. The CDR3 reads CASSNRRGQPDEQFF. In nucleotides, the CDR3 is TGTGCCAGCAGCAACAGGAGGGGCCAACCGGATGAGCAGTTCTTC.

The chain is built from TRBV30 and TRBJ2-7; D assignment may be TRBD1 or TRBD2 (6 bases each). V dropped 4 bases and J dropped 5 bases, with 15 bases sitting between them. The CDR3 covers 13 residues. Germline V gene data show CDR1 as GTSNPN and CDR2 as SVGIG (reference sequence). The CDR3 reads CAWTGGSTHEQYF. CDR3 coding DNA: TGTGCCTGGACCGGGGGCAGCACCCACGAGCAGTACTTC.

A single count supports this clone. This chain joins TRBV9 and TRBJ1-2, with D possibly TRBD1 on 5 matching bases. There are 14 residues in the CDR3. CDR1 is SGDLS, CDR2 YYNGEE, per germline. Deletions cut 3 bases from V and 3 bases from J, with 12 bases between. In DNA form, the CDR3 reads TGTGCCAGCAGCGCTCCCGGGACCGACTATGGCTACACCTTC. It translates to CASSAPGTDYGYTF.

The rearrangement uses TRBV6-6 and TRBJ1-5; perhaps TRBD1 as D (5 bases). This CDR3 contains 16 residues. CDR1 and CDR2 from the germline V gene are MNHNY and SVGAGI (reference sequence). V lost 6 bases to trimming and J lost 2 bases, with 17 bases between them. The CDR3 nucleotides read TGTGCCAGCAGACCTCATCAGGGTATGGGCAATCAGCCCCAGCATTTT. This translates into CASRPHQGMGNQPQHF.

The rearrangement uses TRBV6-1 and TRBJ2-1; no clear D gene. Germline CDR1 is MNHNS and CDR2 is SASEGT. This CDR3 has 13 residues. V was trimmed by 10 bases and J by 0 bases, leaving 10 bases between them. This chain's CDR3 is CAIGLFSYNEQFF. The DNA for the CDR3 is TGTGCCATCGGCTTATTCTCCTACAATGAGCAGTTCTTC.

This sequence joins TRBV5-4 and TRBJ2-1; TRBD2 matches at 8 bases. The CDR3 spans 15 residues. The V segment lost 0 bases and the J segment 7 bases; nucleotides outside the gene matches: 6. CDR1 and CDR2 from the germline V gene are SGHNT and YYREEE (reference sequence). CDR3 sequence (DNA): TGTGCCAGCAGCTTGGTAGCGGGGATCGAGAATGAGCAGTTCTTC. This translates into CASSLVAGIENEQFF.

The chain employs TRBV15 and TRBJ1-6; the D is unclear. The CDR3 length is 15 residues. The V gene lost 1 base and the J gene lost 7 bases, with 11 bases spanning the gap. Per germline, CDR1 LNHNV and CDR2 YYDKDF (reference sequence). CDR3 in amino acids: CATSRVTLGNSPLHF. As DNA, the CDR3 is TGTGCCACCAGCAGAGTAACCTTAGGGAATTCACCCCTCCACTTT.

This sequence joins TRBV7-6 and TRBJ2-3; 8 positions agree with TRBD1. This CDR3 contains 15 residues. Germline loops: CDR1 SGHVS, CDR2 FNYEAQ. With V trimmed by 1 base and J by 5 bases, 5 bases remained unmatched. CDR3 amino acids: CASSLGGQGGDTQYF. The CDR3 DNA sequence: TGTGCCAGCAGCTTAGGCGGACAGGGCGGAGATACGCAGTATTTT.

The gene calls are TRBV2 and TRBJ2-4; D is perhaps TRBD2 (5 bases). There are 16 residues in the CDR3. The V end was cut by 4 bases, the J end by 3 bases, with 16 bases between. Germline loops: CDR1 SNHLY, CDR2 FYNNEI. The CDR3: CASSANQVEGKNIQYF. CDR3 sequence (DNA): TGTGCCAGCAGTGCTAATCAGGTAGAGGGCAAAAACATTCAGTACTTC.

The chain couples TRBV7-2 to TRBJ2-1, with a tentative D call TRBD1 (6 bases). CDR3 length: 12 amino acids. The germline V gene has CDR1 SGHTA and CDR2 FQGNSA. V lost 1 base and J lost 10, with 8 bases in between. The CDR3 coding sequence is TGTGCCAGCAGCTTAGGGGGGCACGAGCAGTTCTTC. Encoded protein: CASSLGGHEQFF.

The rearrangement links TRBV7-3 to TRBJ1-6; TRBD1 agrees at 8 bases. CDR1 and CDR2 from the germline V gene are SGHTA and FQGTGA. V lost 3 bases and J lost 4; bases outside the gene matches: 2. This CDR3 contains 15 residues. CDR3 coding DNA: TGTGCCAGCAGCTTGACAGGGGATTATAATTCACCCCTCCACTTT. It translates to CASSLTGDYNSPLHF.

V is TRBV6-1 and J is TRBJ1-4, with D maybe TRBD1 (6 bases). V was pared by 5 bases and J by 0 bases, with 7 bases between. The CDR3 contains 14 residues. Germline CDR1 reads MNHNS; CDR2 reads SASEGT. As DNA, the CDR3 is TGTGCCAGCAGTCGACAGGCAACTAATGAAAAACTGTTTTTT. Translation: CASSRQATNEKLFF.

This clone was seen repeatedly, ten times or more. In the same sample, other DNA sequences code for this CDR3. The J gene is TRBJ2-7, the V gene TRBV29-1; the D is unclear. The V end was cut by 4 bases, the J end by 2 bases, with 9 bases between. The CDR3 consists of 12 residues. Germline V CDR1 and CDR2: SQVTM, ANQGSEA. The CDR3 spells CSVGGGTYEQYF. Here the CDR3 DNA reads TGCAGCGTTGGCGGCGGTACCTACGAGCAGTACTTC.

The chain couples TRBV6-5 to TRBJ1-4; a weak D match, TRBD1 (6 bases). The ends were cut back, 6 bases at V and 3 bases at J, with 14 bases in the middle. The CDR3 sequence is 15 residues long. The germline V gene has CDR1 MNHEY and CDR2 SVGAGI. CDR3 sequence reads: CASRLAGAANEKLFF. The DNA of the CDR3 is TGTGCCAGCAGGCTGGCGGGGGCTGCTAATGAAAAACTGTTTTTT.

The J gene is TRBJ2-5, the V gene TRBV27; 9 bases are shared with TRBD1. Germline CDR1 and CDR2: MNHEY and SMNVEV (reference sequence). J lost 10 bases, V lost 6 bases, and 36 bases had no gene match. CDR3 length equals 22 residues. The CDR3 loop is CASSPRPNPWQRTGASPRGQYF. The CDR3 DNA is TGTGCCAGCAGCCCCAGACCAAATCCATGGCAAAGGACAGGGGCGTCGCCTAGGGGCCAGTACTTC.

This rearrangement joins TRBV30 to TRBJ1-4; 8 bases agree with TRBD1. The CDR3 has 13 amino acids. The ends lost 3 bases at V and 7 bases at J; junction bases unmatched: 4. Germline CDR1 and CDR2: GTSNPN and SVGIG (reference sequence). For the CDR3, the DNA is TGTGCCTGGAGAGGACAGGGATCTGAAAAACTGTTTTTT. It translates to CAWRGQGSEKLFF. The full variable domain, in which reference TRBV30 and TRBJ1-4 provide the parts outside the CDR3, is SQTIHQWPATLVQPVGSPLSLECTVEGTSNPNLYWYRQAAGRGLQLLFYSVGIGQISSEVPQNLSASRPQDRQFILSSKKLLLSDSGFYLCAWRGQGSEKLFFGSGTQLSVL.

CDR3 DNA sequence: TGTGCCAGCAGCGTAGCTCCAGCTTCGAACACCGGGGAGCTGTTTTTT. It codes for CASSVAPASNTGELFF. The rearrangement uses TRBV9 and TRBJ2-2; D is undetermined. The germline CDR1 and CDR2 sequences are SGDLS and YYNGEE. Trimming stripped 0 bases from V and 0 bases from J, with 9 bases between. The CDR3 consists of 16 residues.

The J gene is TRBJ1-6, the V gene TRBV5-1, with TRBD1 identical over 7 bases. The germline CDR1 and CDR2 sequences are SGHRS and YFSETQ. With 3 bases clipped from V and 9 bases from J, the junction kept 9 bases outside the gene matches. The CDR3 length is 15 residues. The DNA for the CDR3 is TGCGCCAGCAGCTCAACAGGGGATTTTCGTTCACCCCTCCACTTT. Its translation: CASSSTGDFRSPLHF.

This clone has only one observation. Distinct nucleotide sequences in the sample also encode this CDR3. The J gene is TRBJ2-3, the V gene TRBV7-2; the D call may be TRBD1 or TRBD2 (5 bases each). Trimming removed 1 base at V and 2 bases at J, with 10 bases between. The CDR3 sequence is 15 residues long. Per germline, CDR1 SGHTA and CDR2 FQGNSA. CDR3 protein: CASSLVQGVTDTQYF. In DNA form, the CDR3 reads TGTGCCAGCAGCTTAGTTCAGGGAGTCACAGATACGCAGTATTTT.

The chain carries TRBV2 and TRBJ2-5, with TRBD2 as a possible D gene (7 bases). Trimming pared 7 bases from V and 5 bases from J, leaving 23 bases between. The length of the CDR3 is 16 residues. Per germline, CDR1 SNHLY and CDR2 FYNNEI. CDR3: CASTGHGGAVMETQYF. CDR3 DNA: TGTGCCAGCACCGGCCATGGGGGGGCGGTAATGGAGACCCAGTACTTC.

The rearrangement links TRBV28 to TRBJ2-2; D gene unclear. Germline V lookup: CDR1 MDHEN, CDR2 SYDVKM. Deletions cut 1 base from V and 5 bases from J, with 5 bases between. This CDR3 is 13 amino acids long. This CDR3 is CASSLLETGELFF. For the CDR3, the DNA is TGTGCCAGCAGTTTATTAGAGACCGGGGAGCTGTTTTTT.

The chain links TRBV7-2 to TRBJ1-2; D remains unclear. Germline CDR1 and CDR2: SGHTA and FQGNSA. The V and J ends lost 1 base and 7 bases respectively, with 16 bases between them. The CDR3 totals 15 residues. The CDR3 reads CASSLGVRAITGYTF. The CDR3 DNA reads TGTGCCAGCAGCTTAGGGGTTCGGGCGATTACTGGCTACACCTTC. The variable domain in full, completed from reference TRBV7-2 and TRBJ1-2, reads GAGVSQSPSNKVTEKGKDVELRCDPISGHTALYWYRQSLGQGLEFLIYFQGNSAPDKSGLPSDRFSAERTGGSVSTLTIQRTQQEDSAVYLCASSLGVRAITGYTFGSGTRLTVV.

The genes are TRBV30 and TRBJ2-5, with D perhaps matching TRBD1 (6 bases). The length of the CDR3 is 13 residues. The V end lost 0 bases, the J end lost 5 bases, and 10 bases lay between the germline ends. Germline CDR1 GTSNPN, CDR2 SVGIG (reference sequence). For the CDR3, the DNA is TGTGCCTGGAGTGTACAGGGTGGCGAGACCCAGTACTTC. This codes for CAWSVQGGETQYF.

The CDR3 protein is CASSLVTGGRFNEQFF. CDR3 nucleotide sequence: TGTGCCAGCAGTTTGGTTACAGGGGGGAGATTCAATGAGCAGTTCTTC. The chain is built from TRBV7-2 and TRBJ2-1; 8 nucleotides align to TRBD1. V gave up 6 bases and J gave up 6 bases; unmatched junction bases: 13. CDR1 is SGHTA, CDR2 FQGNSA, per germline. This CDR3 is built from 16 residues.

The chain joins TRBV28 to TRBJ2-7; D remains ambiguous. V dropped 7 bases and J dropped 4 bases, with 14 bases sitting between them. This CDR3 is built from 13 residues. Germline-derived CDR1 and CDR2 are MDHEN and SYDVKM. The CDR3 here is CASTLGGRYEQYF. CDR3 DNA sequence: TGTGCCAGCACCTTGGGCGGTCGGTACGAGCAGTACTTC.